The clone carrying this TCR beta chain turned up a few times. The sample belongs to a study of blood T cell repertoires in COVID-19. Study-level information: The samples span acute and convalescent COVID-19 from the United States, Italy and Spain. PBMCs, B-cell-depleted T cells, or T cells provided the cDNA or gDNA that made up the material.

Study processing details: Amplification from reference gene primers served as the basis for estimated nucleated cell counts. Assay used: immunoSEQ multiplex PCR; TCRdb lists only in-frame clones, some missing. From that table come the V and J calls and clone size; the DNA was used to work out D and trimming. The sample has over 200,000 clones; 80% are singletons. V gave up 5 bases and J gave up 2 bases, with 14 bases separating them. CDR1 is SGHNT and CDR2 is YYREEE in the germline V gene (reference sequence). This CDR3 contains 14 residues. This chain connects TRBV5-4 to TRBJ2-7; possible D gene TRBD1, 6 bases. Sequenced: peripheral blood. This receptor was taken from a human donor in a cohort sampled during active COVID-19. CDR3 DNA: TGTGCCAGCAGGGCCGGGACATCACCCTACGAGCAGTACTTC. Protein sequence: CASRAGTSPYEQYF. Together with reference TRBV5-4 and TRBJ2-7, the CDR3 gives the full variable domain: ETGVTQSPTHLIKTRGQQVTLRCSSQSGHNTVSWYQQALGQGPQFIFQYYREEENGRGNFPPRFSGLQFPNYSSELNVNALELDDSALYLCASRAGTSPYEQYFGPGTRLTVT.